These 14 T cell receptor beta chains were all obtained from the same sample, sequenced in a study of T cells in localized non-small cell lung cancer. Clones were sequenced by immunoSEQ multiplex PCR, and TCRdb holds only the in-frame ones, with some missing. The sample includes about 2,700 clones, roughly 47% of them seen just once. This material consisted of lung tumor tissue, taken before any cancer treatment. The receptors stem from a woman between 40 and 69 years old with stage II squamous cell lung carcinoma.

The V call is TRBV9, the J call TRBJ1-2; D is unclear. Germline V gene lookup returns CDR1 SGDLS and CDR2 YYNGEE. The CDR3 spans 12 residues. V dropped 3 bases and J dropped 7 bases, with 10 bases sitting between them. CDR3 sequence (DNA): TGTGCCAGCAGCGACGTAGTTGTTGGCTACACCTTC. Translating gives CASSDVVVGYTF.

This clone was recorded a few times. The rearrangement joins TRBV6-8 to TRBJ1-6; the D gene is possibly TRBD1 (6 bases). V lost 5 bases to trimming and J lost 11 bases, with 19 bases between them. The V gene's germline CDR1 is MNHGY and CDR2 SAAAGT. The CDR3 sequence is 15 residues long. CDR3 in amino acids: CASSDSPQGDTPLHF. For the CDR3, the DNA is TGTGCCAGCAGTGACAGTCCACAGGGTGATACACCCCTCCACTTT.

The chain is built from TRBV6-8 and TRBJ2-7, with 9 bases aligning to TRBD2. This CDR3 spans 18 amino acids. With 5 bases clipped from V and 2 bases from J, the junction kept 16 bases outside the gene matches. CDR1 is MNHGY and CDR2 is SAAAGT in the germline V gene. CDR3 coding DNA: TGTGCCAGCAGTGAGCAAGCAGTCACTAGCGGGTGGACCTACGAGCAGTACGTC. It is translated as CASSEQAVTSGWTYEQYV.

The V gene is TRBV14, the J gene TRBJ1-2; possible D gene TRBD1, 5 bases. CDR3 length: 17 amino acids. Germline CDR1 reads SGHDN; CDR2 reads FVKESK. V lost 0 bases to trimming and J lost 8 bases, with 22 bases between them. The CDR3, as DNA: TGTGCCAGCAGCCAAGACAGGATAGGACAATCGAGCCGCGGCTACACCTTC. Its translation is CASSQDRIGQSSRGYTF.

J is TRBJ1-4 and V is TRBV5-1, with D possibly TRBD1 on 5 matching bases. Trimming removed 3 bases at V and 0 bases at J, with 15 bases between. Germline V CDR1 and CDR2: SGHRS, YFSETQ. The CDR3 is made up of 17 amino acids. The DNA of the CDR3 is TGCGCCAGCAGCTGGGACTTCAAACATGCAACTAATGAAAAACTGTTTTTT. As protein: CASSWDFKHATNEKLFF.

V is TRBV18 and J is TRBJ1-5, with no clear D. Trimming took off 3 bases at V and 3 bases at J, with 12 bases between the two ends. Per germline, CDR1 KGHSH and CDR2 LQKENI. The CDR3 runs 15 residues. DNA for the CDR3: TGTGCCAGCTCACCCGAAACGACATTCAATCAGCCCCAGCATTTT. This gives the protein CASSPETTFNQPQHF.

This clone was seen more than once but under ten times. The V gene is TRBV11-3, the J gene TRBJ2-7, with TRBD2 matching over 13 bases. The CDR3 length is 17 residues. V dropped 1 base and J dropped 7; count of bases not matched to a gene: 10. Per the germline V gene, CDR1 is SGHNT and CDR2 is YENEEA. CDR3 loop: CASSLGRTSGREGEQYF. For the CDR3, the DNA is TGTGCCAGCAGCTTAGGGAGGACTAGCGGGAGAGAAGGGGAGCAGTACTTC.

This sequence joins TRBV12-5 and TRBJ2-1; 9 bases are shared with TRBD1. CDR1 LGHNT and CDR2 FRNRAP come from the germline V gene. This CDR3 region has 14 residues. With V trimmed by 5 bases and J by 8 bases, 7 bases remained unmatched. The CDR3 nucleotides are TGTGCTAGTGGTCTACAGGGGGCGGTGGATGAGCAGTTCTTC. Its translation is CASGLQGAVDEQFF. The full variable domain, its missing parts supplied by reference TRBV12-5 and TRBJ2-1, is DARVTQTPRHKVTEMGQEVTMRCQPILGHNTVFWYRQTMMQGLELLAYFRNRAPLDDSGMPKDRFSAEMPDATLATLKIQPSEPRDSAVYFCASGLQGAVDEQFFGPGTRLTVL.

The chain recombines TRBV18 with TRBJ2-7; the D is unclear. Germline loops: CDR1 KGHSH, CDR2 LQKENI. The CDR3 is 14 amino acids. Trimming removed 6 bases from V and 2 bases from J, with 14 bases in between. The CDR3 here is CASSHSRNAYEQYF. The CDR3 DNA follows: TGTGCCAGCTCCCATTCAAGGAACGCCTACGAGCAGTACTTC.

The chain links TRBV19 to TRBJ1-5, with TRBD1 matching over 8 bases. Looked up from germline, CDR1 is LNHDA and CDR2 is SQIVND (reference sequence). The CDR3 is made up of 13 amino acids. V dropped 8 bases and J dropped 6; count of bases not matched to a gene: 6. DNA of the CDR3: TGTGCCAGTTCGGACAGGGTGGGTCAGCCCCAGCATTTT. This sequence encodes CASSDRVGQPQHF.

V is TRBV2 and J is TRBJ1-2, with D maybe TRBD1 (5 bases). The CDR3 sequence is 16 residues long. Trimming shortened V by 6 bases and J by 3 bases, and 20 bases separated the two germline ends. Germline V gene lookup returns CDR1 SNHLY and CDR2 FYNNEI. In nucleotides, the CDR3 is TGTGCCAGCAGCCTGTCCCCCACAGGCCCCTACTATGGCTACACCTTC. Amino acid sequence: CASSLSPTGPYYGYTF.

The chain is built from TRBV5-1 and TRBJ2-1; the D gene is possibly TRBD2 (5 bases). CDR3 length equals 14 residues. Trimming left V 4 bases short and J 9 bases short, with 17 bases between. Looked up from germline, CDR1 is SGHRS and CDR2 is YFSETQ. The CDR3 reads CASSPGLPGSEQFF. In DNA, the CDR3 is TGCGCCAGCAGCCCTGGACTCCCGGGAAGTGAGCAGTTCTTC.

The sample holds one count of this clone. The chain recombines TRBV19 with TRBJ1-1; no definite D call. Germline V gene data show CDR1 as LNHDA and CDR2 as SQIVND (reference sequence). V lost 5 bases to trimming and J lost 1 base, with 11 bases between them. The CDR3 covers 14 residues. This chain's CDR3 is CASSASLGNTEAFF. As DNA, the CDR3 is TGTGCCAGTAGTGCCTCCCTGGGGAACACTGAAGCTTTCTTT. Using reference TRBV19 and TRBJ1-1 for the parts outside the CDR3, the full variable domain is DGGITQSPKYLFRKEGQNVTLSCEQNLNHDAMYWYRQDPGQGLRLIYYSQIVNDFQKGDIAEGYSVSREKKESFPLTVTSAQKNPTAFYLCASSASLGNTEAFFGQGTRLTVV.

This clone is judged medium-sized. The chain is built from TRBV11-1 and TRBJ2-7, with 10 bases lining up with TRBD1. CDR1 SGHAT and CDR2 FQDESV come from the germline V gene (reference sequence). V shed 0 bases and J 0 bases; nucleotides not matched to a gene: 2. The length of the CDR3 is 16 residues. The CDR3: CASSLAGDRGSYEQYF. In DNA, the CDR3 is TGTGCCAGCAGCTTAGCCGGGGACAGGGGCTCCTACGAGCAGTACTTC.